This TCR beta chain was identified during a study of monozygotic twins with inflammatory bowel disease. The study's findings and limits: The study supported no single strong signal or clonotype linked to IBD. IBD patients exhibited fewer clonotypes shared with other individuals than healthy twins, particularly with disease activity. Repertoire similarity matched across concordant and discordant twins, perhaps owing to limited power.

Worth noting for this clonotype: Its antigen remains unidentified.

In eight separate reactions per sample, cDNA was generated. TCRdb derives one entry per CDR3 protein from the 5' RACE reads, leaving out DNA. The sample table includes about 160,000 distinct CDR3 sequences. This CDR3 region has 14 residues. Sample: blood. The sequence was obtained from a human donor with ulcerative colitis or Crohn's disease, or a healthy co-twin of an affected twin (not recorded which). The chain is built from TRBV12-3 or TRBV12-4 and TRBJ2-3. CDR3 region: CASSLDGGADTQYF.